Here is one T cell receptor beta chain with its context. This PCR relied on a set of 60 Vbeta primers and 13 Jbeta primers. Method: immunoSEQ multiplex PCR; TCRdb's copy keeps in-frame clones and lacks some. Among some 35,000 clones listed, more than 60% were seen once. This specimen belongs to a study of cytomegalovirus exposure and HLA in healthy donors. This CDR3 region has 16 residues. Germline V gives CDR1 SGHNT, CDR2 YYREEE (reference sequence). Trimming cost V 4 bases and J 5 bases; bases outside gene matches: 11. The TCR was taken from a man aged 30-40 years in good health and CMV-seronegative. This chain connects TRBV5-4 to TRBJ2-1; 8 bases agree with TRBD2. The sequenced sample was PBMCs. The CDR3 coding sequence is TGTGCCAGCAGCCCCGGGGGGGGGCAGAATCACAATGAGCAGTTCTTC. Its protein product is CASSPGGGQNHNEQFF.